Listed below are T cell receptor beta chains from one sample, sequenced in a study of control samples from healthy donors and cancer patients. Profiled with immunoSEQ multiplex PCR; TCRdb holds only in-frame clones, not every one. This sample has 78,000 or so clones, with roughly 87% found just once. The source material was blood. All receptors derive from a woman aged 45-59 years in good health. CDR3s include the opening cysteine and the closing phenylalanine or tryptophan. D genes are given only for firm matches. Rows give clone size only sometimes, using once, few, many, or a class for an expanded clone.

j_call v_call d_call clone_size cdr3_aa cdr3_nt
TRBJ2-7 TRBV7-6 NA NA CASSSPVGYEQYF TGTGCCAGCAGCTCCCCGGTTGGATACGAGCAGTACTTC
TRBJ2-7 TRBV29-1 NA NA CSVAPGELEQYF TGCAGCGTTGCCCCAGGGGAACTCGAGCAGTACTTC
TRBJ2-1 TRBV9 TRBD2 NA CASSAWTSGKGRYNEQFF TGTGCCAGCAGCGCCTGGACTAGCGGGAAAGGTCGCTACAATGAGCAGTTCTTC
TRBJ1-1 TRBV29-1 NA NA CSVNGDMNTEAFF TGCAGCGTTAACGGGGACATGAACACTGAAGCTTTCTTT
TRBJ2-7 TRBV6-2/TRBV6-3 NA NA CASSLYSVYEQYF TGTGCCAGCAGTTTGTACTCGGTGTACGAGCAGTACTTC
TRBJ2-2 TRBV7-3 TRBD2 NA CASSFYSGSASSGELFF TGTGCCAGCAGCTTCTATAGCGGGAGTGCCAGTTCCGGGGAGCTGTTTTTT
TRBJ1-5 TRBV30 NA NA CAWGPPRGAGNQPQHF TGTGCCTGGGGCCCCCCGAGGGGCGCGGGCAATCAGCCCCAGCATTTT
TRBJ2-1 TRBV6-5 NA NA CASNSFSGVHEQFF TGTGCCAGCAACTCCTTTTCGGGGGTCCATGAGCAGTTCTTC
TRBJ1-4 TRBV3-1/TRBV3-2 NA few CASSQDHRTAEKLFF TGTGCCAGCAGCCAAGATCACAGGACGGCTGAAAAACTGTTTTTT
TRBJ1-2 TRBV11-2 NA NA CASSPRQGGTFGYTF TGTGCCAGCAGCCCCCGCCAGGGTGGTACTTTTGGCTACACCTTC
TRBJ2-6 TRBV10-1 NA NA CASSKDNRGANVLTF TGCGCCAGCAGTAAAGATAACCGTGGGGCCAACGTCCTGACTTTC
TRBJ2-7 TRBV9 NA once CASSVGGWGHSYEQYF TGTGCCAGCAGCGTAGGGGGTTGGGGCCACTCCTACGAGCAGTACTTC
TRBJ2-3 TRBV19 NA NA CASSKSVVGGRTDTQYF TGTGCCAGTAGTAAGAGCGTAGTCGGGGGGCGCACAGATACGCAGTATTTT
TRBJ2-7 TRBV4-1 TRBD1 NA CASSQAGTGTYEQYF TGCGCCAGCAGCCAGGCCGGGACAGGGACCTACGAGCAGTACTTC
TRBJ1-1 TRBV6-9 TRBD1 NA CASSPRTGWYTEAFF TGTGCCAGCAGTCCTAGGACAGGGTGGTACACTGAAGCTTTCTTT
TRBJ2-2 TRBV5-1 TRBD1 NA CASSLATGLNTGELFF TGCGCCAGCAGCTTGGCGACAGGGCTTAACACCGGGGAGCTGTTTTTT
TRBJ1-5 TRBV2 NA NA CASSEGLGSNQPQHF TGTGCCAGCAGTGAGGGTTTGGGTAGCAATCAGCCCCAGCATTTT
TRBJ1-2 TRBV28 NA once CASSLPANGYTF TGTGCCAGCAGTTTGCCCGCCAATGGCTACACCTTC
TRBJ2-2 TRBV11-3 NA NA CASSSVAGVGGELFF TGTGCCAGCAGCTCGGTGGCAGGGGTCGGCGGGGAGCTGTTTTTT
TRBJ2-1 TRBV9 NA NA CASSVGGEAYNEQFF TGTGCCAGCAGCGTAGGCGGAGAGGCCTACAATGAGCAGTTCTTC
TRBJ2-3 TRBV7-9 NA few CALTGRRENTQYF TGTGCTCTAACCGGGCGGAGGGAGAATACGCAGTATTTT
TRBJ1-4 TRBV9 TRBD1 NA CASSVEPTGGREKLFF TGTGCCAGCAGCGTAGAACCGACAGGGGGCCGTGAAAAACTGTTTTTT
TRBJ2-2 TRBV3-1/TRBV3-2 TRBD2 NA CASSQVTSGRPGELFF TGTGCCAGCAGCCAAGTTACTAGCGGGAGGCCCGGGGAGCTGTTTTTT
TRBJ2-7 TRBV10-3 NA NA CAISERGQGEYEQYF TGTGCCATCAGTGAGAGAGGGCAGGGCGAGTACGAGCAGTACTTC
TRBJ2-7 TRBV5-7 NA NA CASSRSGAENPYEQYF TGTGCCAGCAGCCGGAGTGGGGCTGAAAATCCCTACGAGCAGTACTTC
TRBJ1-4 TRBV14 NA NA CASSLGFEKLFF TGTGCCAGCAGCCTCGGTTTTGAAAAACTGTTTTTT
TRBJ1-1 TRBV3-1/TRBV3-2 NA NA CASSRGGRGEAFF TGTGCCAGCAGCCGGGGGGGGCGCGGTGAAGCTTTCTTT
TRBJ2-5 TRBV5-1 NA NA CASSFGDRGQETQYF TGCGCCAGCAGCTTTGGAGATCGGGGGCAAGAGACCCAGTACTTC
TRBJ2-7 TRBV7-9 NA NA CASSPPGTRAGYEQYF TGTGCCAGCAGCCCCCCTGGGACCAGGGCAGGCTACGAGCAGTACTTC